This T cell receptor (beta chain) was captured by sequencing in a study of shared clonotypes between healthy human individuals. On sorted subsets, replicate PCRs used 200 ng DNA, or around 30,000 T cell genomes. Generated by immunoSEQ multiplex PCR, the TCRdb table keeps only in-frame clones and is missing some. Counted here are hundreds of thousands of clones, around two thirds occurring once; the ten biggest clones make up under 2%. This clone was counted once. The CDR3 extends over 16 amino acids. The V and J ends lost 0 bases and 4 bases respectively, with 15 bases between them. The germline CDR1 and CDR2 sequences are MNHEY and SVGAGI.

The sequence was obtained from a woman in her thirties in good health. The chain joins TRBV6-5 to TRBJ1-1; D is perhaps TRBD1 (5 bases). Sequenced input: memory CD4+ T cells sorted from blood. Subset denoted: CD45RA-negative fraction. CDR3 nucleotides: TGTGCCAGCAGTTACTCGAGATGGGGGGGGAGCACTGAAGCTTTCTTT. This encodes CASSYSRWGGSTEAFF.